This TCR beta chain was captured by sequencing in a study of cytomegalovirus exposure and HLA in healthy donors. Study observations and caveats: Most TCR beta V segments were productive about 90% or about 30% of the time in an earlier analysis.

Amplification used 60 Vbeta primers and 13 Jbeta primers. Libraries were prepared by immunoSEQ multiplex PCR; TCRdb keeps only in-frame clonotypes and omits some of them. This sample has approximately 130,000 clones, with around 74% found just once. This clone was observed a handful of times. Its matching antigen is unknown. Trimming pared 5 bases from V and 4 bases from J, leaving 18 bases between. The V gene's germline CDR1 is SGHTA and CDR2 FQGNSA. This CDR3 comprises 16 residues. V gene TRBV7-2 combines with J gene TRBJ2-4, with D perhaps TRBD2 (5 bases). Sequencing input: PBMCs. This receptor was identified in a man aged 30 to 45 in good health and CMV-seronegative. The CDR3 loop is CASSPFSDPVKNIQYF. The CDR3 DNA sequence: TGTGCCAGCAGCCCGTTTAGCGACCCAGTAAAAAACATTCAGTACTTC.